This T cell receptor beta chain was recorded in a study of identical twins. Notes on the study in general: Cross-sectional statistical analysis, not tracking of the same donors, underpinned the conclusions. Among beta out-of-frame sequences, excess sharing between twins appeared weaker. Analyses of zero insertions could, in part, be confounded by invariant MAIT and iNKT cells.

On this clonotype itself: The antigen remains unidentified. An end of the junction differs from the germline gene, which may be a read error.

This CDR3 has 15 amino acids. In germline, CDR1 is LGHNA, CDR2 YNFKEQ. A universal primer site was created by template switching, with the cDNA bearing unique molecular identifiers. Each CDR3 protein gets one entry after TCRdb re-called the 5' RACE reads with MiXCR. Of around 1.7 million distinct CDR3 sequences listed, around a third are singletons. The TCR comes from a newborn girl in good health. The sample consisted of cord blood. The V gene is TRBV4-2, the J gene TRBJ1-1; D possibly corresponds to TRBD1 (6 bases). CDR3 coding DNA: TGTGCCAGCGGCCAACAACCGGGACAGAACACTGAAGCTTTCTTT. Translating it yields CASGQQPGQNTEAFF.